Below, 4 T cell receptor beta chains from the same sample are listed, as sequenced in a study of cytomegalovirus exposure and HLA in healthy donors. Use of 60 Vbeta and 13 Jbeta primers characterized the PCR. Method: immunoSEQ multiplex PCR; TCRdb's copy keeps in-frame clones and lacks some. The sample lists 85,000 to 130,000 clones, approximately 71% seen once, with 2.5% in the top ten. Sequencing used PBMCs. The receptors shown here come from a man between 40 and 49 years old in good health and CMV-seronegative.

This clone came up once. The V call is TRBV11-2, the J call TRBJ2-7; no clear D. CDR1 and CDR2 (germline): SGHAT, FQNNGV. V lost 5 bases, J lost 0 bases, and 5 bases lay in between. This CDR3 region has 12 residues. For the CDR3, the DNA is TGTGCCAGCAGCCCCCGCTCCTACGAGCAGTACTTC. Its translation: CASSPRSYEQYF.

The chain uses TRBV19 and TRBJ1-1; D is uncertain. Trimming pared 5 bases from V and 2 bases from J, leaving 9 bases between. This CDR3 contains 13 residues. Per the germline V gene, CDR1 is LNHDA and CDR2 is SQIVND (reference sequence). Here the CDR3 DNA reads TGTGCCAGTAGTCCTCGGGGTAACACTGAAGCTTTCTTT. Amino acid sequence: CASSPRGNTEAFF.

This clone was seen just once. This chain connects TRBV21-1 to TRBJ1-3. TRBV21-1 is deemed a pseudogene. This CDR3 is built from 17 residues. CDR3 region: CASSKARGENSGNTIYF. CDR3 coding DNA: TGTGCCAGCAGCAAAGCGCGGGGGGAAAACTCTGGAAACACCATATATTTT.

This chain connects TRBV5-1 to TRBJ2-2; 7 bases are shared with TRBD2. Unmatched junction bases numbered 2, after V lost 4 bases and J lost 5 bases. This CDR3 has 13 amino acids. CDR1 is SGHRS and CDR2 is YFSETQ in the germline V gene. The CDR3 here is CASSRGVTGELFF. The CDR3 nucleotides are TGCGCCAGCAGCCGGGGGGTGACCGGGGAGCTGTTTTTT. The entire variable domain, with the rest obtained from reference TRBV5-1 and TRBJ2-2, is as follows: KAGVTQTPRYLIKTRGQQVTLSCSPISGHRSVSWYQQTPGQGLQFLFEYFSETQRNKGNFPGRFSGRQFSNSRSEMNVSTLELGDSALYLCASSRGVTGELFFGEGSRLTVL.